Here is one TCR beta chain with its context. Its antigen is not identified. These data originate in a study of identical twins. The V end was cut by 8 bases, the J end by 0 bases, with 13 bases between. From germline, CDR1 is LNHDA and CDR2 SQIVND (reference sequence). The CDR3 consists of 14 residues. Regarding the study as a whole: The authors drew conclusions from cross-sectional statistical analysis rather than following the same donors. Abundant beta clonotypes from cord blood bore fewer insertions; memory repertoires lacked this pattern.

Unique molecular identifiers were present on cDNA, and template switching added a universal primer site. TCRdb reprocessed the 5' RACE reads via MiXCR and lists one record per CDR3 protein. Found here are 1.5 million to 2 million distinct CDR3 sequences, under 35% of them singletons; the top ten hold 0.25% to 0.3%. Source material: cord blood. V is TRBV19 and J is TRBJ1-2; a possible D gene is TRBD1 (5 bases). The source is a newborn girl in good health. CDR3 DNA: TGTGCCAGTCTACGAGGGGACTCTAACTATGGCTACACCTTC. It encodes CASLRGDSNYGYTF.